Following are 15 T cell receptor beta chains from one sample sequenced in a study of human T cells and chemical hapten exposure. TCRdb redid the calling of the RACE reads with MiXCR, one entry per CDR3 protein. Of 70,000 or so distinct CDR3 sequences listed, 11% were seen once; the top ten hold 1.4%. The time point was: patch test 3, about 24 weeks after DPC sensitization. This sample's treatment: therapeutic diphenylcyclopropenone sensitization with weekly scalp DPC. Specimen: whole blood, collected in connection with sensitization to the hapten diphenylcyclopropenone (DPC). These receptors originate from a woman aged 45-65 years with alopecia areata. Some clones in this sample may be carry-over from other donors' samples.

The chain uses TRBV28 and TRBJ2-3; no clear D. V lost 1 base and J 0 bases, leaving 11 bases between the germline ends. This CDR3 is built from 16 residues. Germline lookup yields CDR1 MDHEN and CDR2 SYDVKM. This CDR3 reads CASSLLVGSSTDTQYF. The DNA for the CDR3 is TGTGCCAGCAGTTTATTGGTGGGATCTAGCACAGATACGCAGTATTTT.

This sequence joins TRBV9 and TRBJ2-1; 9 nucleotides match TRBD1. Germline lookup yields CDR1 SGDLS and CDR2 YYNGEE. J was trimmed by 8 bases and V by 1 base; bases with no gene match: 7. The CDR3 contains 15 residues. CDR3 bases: TGTGCCAGCAGCGTAATCGGGACAGGGTTCCATGAGCAGTTCTTC. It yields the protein CASSVIGTGFHEQFF.

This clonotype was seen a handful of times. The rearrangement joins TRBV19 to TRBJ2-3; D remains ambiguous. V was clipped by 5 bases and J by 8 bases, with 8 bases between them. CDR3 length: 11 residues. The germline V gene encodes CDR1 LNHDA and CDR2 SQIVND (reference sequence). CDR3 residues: CASSLSRTQYF. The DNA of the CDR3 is TGTGCCAGTAGTCTGTCGCGTACGCAGTATTTT.

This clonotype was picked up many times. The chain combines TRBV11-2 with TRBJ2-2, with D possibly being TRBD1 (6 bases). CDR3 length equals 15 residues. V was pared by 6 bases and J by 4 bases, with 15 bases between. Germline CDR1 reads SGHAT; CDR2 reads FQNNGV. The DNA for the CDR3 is TGTGCCAGCAGGCCCGGACAGATTCTCACCGGGGAGCTGTTTTTT. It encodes CASRPGQILTGELFF.

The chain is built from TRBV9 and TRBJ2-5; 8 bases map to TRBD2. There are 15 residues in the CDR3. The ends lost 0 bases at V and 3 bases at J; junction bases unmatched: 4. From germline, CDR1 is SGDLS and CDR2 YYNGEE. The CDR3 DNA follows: TGTGCCAGCAGCGTAGGTGTTAGCGGGGAAGAGACCCAGTACTTC. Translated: CASSVGVSGEETQYF.

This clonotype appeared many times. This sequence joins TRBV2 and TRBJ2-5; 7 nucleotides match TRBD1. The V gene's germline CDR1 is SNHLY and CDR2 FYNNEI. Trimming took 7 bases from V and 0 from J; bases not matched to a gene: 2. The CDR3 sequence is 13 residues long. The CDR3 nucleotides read TGTGCCAGCACAGGGACAGACCAAGAGACCCAGTACTTC. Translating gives CASTGTDQETQYF.

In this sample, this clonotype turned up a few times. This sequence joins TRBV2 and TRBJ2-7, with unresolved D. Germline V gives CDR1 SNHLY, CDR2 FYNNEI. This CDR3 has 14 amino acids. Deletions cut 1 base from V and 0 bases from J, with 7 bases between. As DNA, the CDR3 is TGTGCCAGCAGTGAAGGGGGTAGCTCCTACGAGCAGTACTTC. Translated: CASSEGGSSYEQYF.

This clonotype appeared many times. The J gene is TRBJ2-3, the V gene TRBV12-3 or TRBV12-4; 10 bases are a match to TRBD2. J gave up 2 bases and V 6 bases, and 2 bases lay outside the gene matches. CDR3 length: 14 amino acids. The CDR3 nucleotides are TGTGCCAGCAGCCTAGCGGGGGCCACAGATACGCAGTATTTT. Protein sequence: CASSLAGATDTQYF.

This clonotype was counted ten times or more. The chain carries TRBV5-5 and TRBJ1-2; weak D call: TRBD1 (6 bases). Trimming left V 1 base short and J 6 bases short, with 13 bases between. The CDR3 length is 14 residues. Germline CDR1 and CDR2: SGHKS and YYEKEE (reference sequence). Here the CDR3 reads CASSLHQGLDGYTF. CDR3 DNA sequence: TGTGCCAGCAGCTTGCATCAGGGGCTGGATGGCTACACCTTC.

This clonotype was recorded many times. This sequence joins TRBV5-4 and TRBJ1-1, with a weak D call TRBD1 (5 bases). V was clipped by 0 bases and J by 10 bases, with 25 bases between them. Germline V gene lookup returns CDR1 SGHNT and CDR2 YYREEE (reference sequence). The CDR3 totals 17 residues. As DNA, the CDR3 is TGTGCCAGCAGCTTGGCCTCAGCCCCGGGGGGACTTTTTGGAGCTTTCTTT. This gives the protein CASSLASAPGGLFGAFF.

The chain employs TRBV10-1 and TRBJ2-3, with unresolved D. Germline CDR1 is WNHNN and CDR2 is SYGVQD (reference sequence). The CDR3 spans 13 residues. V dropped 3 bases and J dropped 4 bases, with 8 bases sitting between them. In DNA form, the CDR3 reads TGCGCCAGCAGTGAACGGGCTGCAGATACGCAGTATTTT. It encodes CASSERAADTQYF.

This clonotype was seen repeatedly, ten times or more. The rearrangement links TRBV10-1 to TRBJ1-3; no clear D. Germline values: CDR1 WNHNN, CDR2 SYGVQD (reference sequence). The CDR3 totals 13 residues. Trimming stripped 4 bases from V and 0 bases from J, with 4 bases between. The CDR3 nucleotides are TGCGCCAGCAGTGGCAACTCTGGAAACACCATATATTTT. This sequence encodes CASSGNSGNTIYF.

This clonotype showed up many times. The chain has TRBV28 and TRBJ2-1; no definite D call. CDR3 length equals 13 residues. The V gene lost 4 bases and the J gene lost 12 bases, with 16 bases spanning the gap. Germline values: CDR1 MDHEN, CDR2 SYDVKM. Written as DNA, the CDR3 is TGTGCCAGCAGTTCTCATAGCCCCCTGGGGCAGTTCTTC. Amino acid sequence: CASSSHSPLGQFF.

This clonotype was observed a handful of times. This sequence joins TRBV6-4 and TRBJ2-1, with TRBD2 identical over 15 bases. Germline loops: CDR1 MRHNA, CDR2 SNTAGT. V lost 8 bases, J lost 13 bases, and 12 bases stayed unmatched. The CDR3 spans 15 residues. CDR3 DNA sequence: TGTGCCAGCCCCGGGACTAGCGGGAGGAAGAAGGAACAGTTCTTC. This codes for CASPGTSGRKKEQFF.

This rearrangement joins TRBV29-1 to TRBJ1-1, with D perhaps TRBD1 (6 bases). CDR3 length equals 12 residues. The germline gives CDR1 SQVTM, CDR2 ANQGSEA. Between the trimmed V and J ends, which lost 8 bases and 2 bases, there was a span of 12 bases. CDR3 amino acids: CSSRGGNTEAFF. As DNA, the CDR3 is TGCAGCTCCCGAGGGGGTAACACTGAAGCTTTCTTT.